The clone carrying this TCR beta chain showed up many times. RNA transcripts served as template for amplifying TCR beta CDR3 sequences. In the first round, RT-PCR was carried out with HTBI primers, and a multiplex PCR formed the second round. One entry per CDR3 protein results from TCRdb running MiXCR on the multiplex PCR reads. Among more than 1,000,000 distinct CDR3 sequences, about 38% were seen once, and the ten largest hold over 8.5%. In germline, CDR1 is SEHNR, CDR2 FQNEAQ (reference sequence). There are 17 residues in the CDR3. The ends were cut back, 7 bases at V and 6 bases at J, with 24 bases in the middle. The sample comes from a study of Graves' ophthalmopathy and Graves' hyperthyroidism.

Sequenced sample: peripheral blood or thyroid tissue (not recorded which). The V gene is TRBV7-9, the J gene TRBJ2-2, with D maybe TRBD2 (6 bases). The TCR comes from an adult man with Graves' hyperthyroidism. This CDR3 is CASTVGGAAHQSGELFF. The CDR3, as DNA: TGTGCCAGCACGGTCGGCGGGGCAGCCCATCAATCCGGGGAGCTGTTTTTT.